This T cell receptor beta chain was sequenced for a study of cytomegalovirus exposure and HLA in healthy donors. Study results and limitations: HLA-A and HLA-B allele assignments for most subjects were reportedly predicted accurately using TCR beta sequences. As confirmed in vitro, three CMV-associated chains were specific for CMV antigens.

As for this clone: Its specificity is unknown.

Use of 60 Vbeta and 13 Jbeta primers characterized the PCR. Method: immunoSEQ multiplex PCR; TCRdb's copy keeps in-frame clones and lacks some. The sample has tens of thousands of clones; 80% are singletons. J lost 5 bases, V lost 0 bases, and 4 bases had no gene match. Per the germline V gene, CDR1 is MNHEY and CDR2 is SVGAGI. The CDR3 runs to 15 residues. The receptor's source is a man in his fifties in good health and CMV-seropositive. The chain couples TRBV6-5 to TRBJ2-7, with 10 bases aligning to TRBD2. Sequenced: PBMCs. The CDR3 coding sequence is TGTGCCAGCAGTTACTCGGGACTAGCGAACGACGAGCAGTACTTC. Protein sequence: CASSYSGLANDEQYF.